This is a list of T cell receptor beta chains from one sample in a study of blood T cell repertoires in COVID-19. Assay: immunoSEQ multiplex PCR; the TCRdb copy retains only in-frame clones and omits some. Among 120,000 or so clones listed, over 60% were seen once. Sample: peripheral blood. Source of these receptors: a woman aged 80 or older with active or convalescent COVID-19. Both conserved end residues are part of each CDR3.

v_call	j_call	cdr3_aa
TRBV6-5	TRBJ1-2	CASSYSWTGAYGYTF
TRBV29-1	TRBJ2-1	CSVLYNLGEQFF
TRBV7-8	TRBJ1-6	CASSPRGVPLHF
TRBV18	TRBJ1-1	CASSPPYNRNTEAFF
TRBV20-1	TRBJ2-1	CSEAAYNEQFF
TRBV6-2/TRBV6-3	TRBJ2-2	CASSYPPLWVRGRSTGELFF
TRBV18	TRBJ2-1	CASSPTSGSWDNEQFF
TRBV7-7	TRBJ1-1	CASSAELNTEAFF
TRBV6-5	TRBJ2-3	CASSFSERTVPQYF
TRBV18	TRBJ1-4	CASRGQTNEKLFF
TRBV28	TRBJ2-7	CASTTGSGAREQYF
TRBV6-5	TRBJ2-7	CASSYRQGLYEQYF
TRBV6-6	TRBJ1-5	CASSLHRDRAQQPQHF
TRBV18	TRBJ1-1	CASSREDRNTEAFF
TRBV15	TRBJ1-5	CATSRDIDQPQHF
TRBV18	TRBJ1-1	CASSPRAGAPNTEAFF
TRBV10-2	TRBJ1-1	CASSEFERTEAFF
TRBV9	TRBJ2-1	CASSVGGQQTNEQFF
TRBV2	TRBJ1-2	CASRLQGNYTF
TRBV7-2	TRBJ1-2	CASSLARGPNGNGYTF
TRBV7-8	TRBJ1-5	CASSPTTGFGSNQPQHF
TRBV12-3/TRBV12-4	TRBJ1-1	CASKTGVWGEAFF
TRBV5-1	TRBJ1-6	CASSLSGQDLSPLHF
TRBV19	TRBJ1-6	CASSISGHEGPPLHF
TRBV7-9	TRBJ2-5	CASMPRISGSQETQYF
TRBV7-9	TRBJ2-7	CASSHVDNPYEQYF
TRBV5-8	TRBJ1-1	CASRGPGQGPNTEAFF
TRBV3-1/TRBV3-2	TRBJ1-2	CASSHLDRLNYGYTF
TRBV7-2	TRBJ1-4	CASSRGTGEKLFF
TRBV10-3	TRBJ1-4	CAISEGQGASSEKLFF
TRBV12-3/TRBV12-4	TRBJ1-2	CASSLGRAYGYTF
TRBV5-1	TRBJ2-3	CASSLVVDTQYF
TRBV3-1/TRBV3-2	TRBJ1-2	CASSHRGLEYGYTF
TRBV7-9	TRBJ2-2	CASRRDLNTGELFF
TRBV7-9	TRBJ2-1	CASSLAPSGSYNEQFF
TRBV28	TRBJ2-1	CASTRADRLLDEQFF
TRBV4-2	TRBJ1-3	CASSQVTGSSGNTIYF
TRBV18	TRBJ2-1	CASSPIATPGNEQFF
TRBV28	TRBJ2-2	CASSTLASKLFF
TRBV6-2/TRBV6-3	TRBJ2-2	CASSYVGRAHPGELFF
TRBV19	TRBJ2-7	CASSRPGLAPYEQYF
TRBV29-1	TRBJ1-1	CSVEDTGSNTEAFF
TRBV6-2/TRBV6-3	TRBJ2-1	CASSYSVGRGHYNEQFF
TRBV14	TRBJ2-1	CASSQVRDFDNEQFF
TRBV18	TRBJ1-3	CASSPRTGARNTIYF
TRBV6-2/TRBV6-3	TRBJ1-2	CASSFRDRGLRSGYTF
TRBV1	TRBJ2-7	CTSSRPWLAYEQYF
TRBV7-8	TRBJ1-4	CASSLGGQYNEKLFF
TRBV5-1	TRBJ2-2	CASKPGQNSGELFF
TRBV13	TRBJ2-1	CASSLSLLADLNYNEQFF
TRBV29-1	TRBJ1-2	CSVEDRGRGNNYGYTF
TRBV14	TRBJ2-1	CASSQAGIYNEQFF
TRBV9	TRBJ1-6	CASSVNSRDSPLHF
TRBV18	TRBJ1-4	CASSPAVQGASTNEKLFF
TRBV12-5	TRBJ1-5	CASGTTLTTPGQIPWPDNQPQHF
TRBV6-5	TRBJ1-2	CASSAGGGLRYGYTF